This T cell receptor (beta chain) was captured by sequencing in a study of shared clonotypes between healthy human individuals. General observations from the study: Some clonotypes were shared by all four sorted-subset donors, while others were not shared. The non-shared ones had lower generation probabilities than the shared ones. Tissues were not sampled, only blood, and their repertoires likely differ.

In germline, CDR1 is SEHNR, CDR2 FQNEAQ (reference sequence). This CDR3 spans 14 amino acids. V shed 5 bases and J shed 8 bases, with 15 bases lying between them. Measured with immunoSEQ multiplex PCR; TCRdb has only the in-frame clones, and not every one. The table has 1.4 million to 1.5 million clones, more than 95% seen once; the top ten hold about 1%. Concerning this clone: Its antigen remains unidentified.

The chain links TRBV7-9 to TRBJ1-4, with no clear D. The sequenced material came from naive CD4+ T cells sorted from blood. Described subset: CD45RA+ positively selected. This clonotype was obtained from a man aged 25 to 45 in good health. The CDR3, as DNA: TGTGCCAGCAGCGAGGGCACGGGAAGCGAAAAACTGTTTTTT. This translates into CASSEGTGSEKLFF.